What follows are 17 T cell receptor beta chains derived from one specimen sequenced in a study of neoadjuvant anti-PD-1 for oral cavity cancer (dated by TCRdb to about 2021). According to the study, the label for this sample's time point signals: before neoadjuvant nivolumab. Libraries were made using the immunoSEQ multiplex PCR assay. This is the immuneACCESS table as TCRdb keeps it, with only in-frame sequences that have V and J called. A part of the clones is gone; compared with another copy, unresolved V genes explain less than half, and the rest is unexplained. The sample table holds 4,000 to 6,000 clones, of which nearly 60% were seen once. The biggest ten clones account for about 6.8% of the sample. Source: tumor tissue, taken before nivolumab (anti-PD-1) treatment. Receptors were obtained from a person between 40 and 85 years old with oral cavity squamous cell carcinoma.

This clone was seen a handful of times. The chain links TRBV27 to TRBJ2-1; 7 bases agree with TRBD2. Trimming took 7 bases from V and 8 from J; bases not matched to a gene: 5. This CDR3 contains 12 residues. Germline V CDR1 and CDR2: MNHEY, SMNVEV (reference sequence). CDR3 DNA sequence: TGTGCCAGCAAGTCAGGGAGGGATGAGCAGTTCTTC. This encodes CASKSGRDEQFF.

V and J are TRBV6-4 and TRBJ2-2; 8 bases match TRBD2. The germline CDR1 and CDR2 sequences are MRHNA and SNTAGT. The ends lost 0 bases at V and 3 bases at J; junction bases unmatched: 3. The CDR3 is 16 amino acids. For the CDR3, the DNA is TGTGCCAGCAGTGACTCACCAGCGGGAGACACCGGGGAGCTGTTTTTT. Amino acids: CASSDSPAGDTGELFF.

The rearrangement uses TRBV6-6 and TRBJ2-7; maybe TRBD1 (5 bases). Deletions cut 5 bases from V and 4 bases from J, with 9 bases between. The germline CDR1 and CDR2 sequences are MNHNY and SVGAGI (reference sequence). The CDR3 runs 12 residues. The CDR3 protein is CASSQQVYEQYF. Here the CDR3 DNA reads TGTGCCAGCAGTCAACAGGTTTACGAGCAGTACTTC.

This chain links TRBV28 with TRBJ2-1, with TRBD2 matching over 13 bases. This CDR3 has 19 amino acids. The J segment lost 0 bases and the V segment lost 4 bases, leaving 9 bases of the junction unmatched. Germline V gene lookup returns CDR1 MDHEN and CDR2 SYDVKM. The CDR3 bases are TGTGCCAGCAGTTCCCCACCTTGGACTAGCGGGAGCTCCTACAATGAGCAGTTCTTC. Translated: CASSSPPWTSGSSYNEQFF.

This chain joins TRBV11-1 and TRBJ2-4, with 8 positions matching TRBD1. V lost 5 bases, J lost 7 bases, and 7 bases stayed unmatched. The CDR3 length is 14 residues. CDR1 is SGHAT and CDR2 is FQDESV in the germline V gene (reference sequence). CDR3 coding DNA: TGTGCCAGCAGCCGCGGACAGGGAATTAACATTCAGTACTTC. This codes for CASSRGQGINIQYF.

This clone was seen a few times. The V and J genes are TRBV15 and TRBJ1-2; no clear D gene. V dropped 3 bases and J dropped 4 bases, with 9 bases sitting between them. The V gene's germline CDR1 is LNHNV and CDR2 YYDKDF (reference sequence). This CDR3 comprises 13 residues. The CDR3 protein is CATSSLLGYGYTF. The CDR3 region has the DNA TGTGCCACCAGCAGTTTGTTGGGCTATGGCTACACCTTC. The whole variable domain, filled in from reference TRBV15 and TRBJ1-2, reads DAMVIQNPRYQVTQFGKPVTLSCSQTLNHNVMYWYQQKSSQAPKLLFHYYDKDFNNEADTPDNFQSRRPNTSFCFLDIRSPGLGDTAMYLCATSSLLGYGYTFGSGTRLTVV.

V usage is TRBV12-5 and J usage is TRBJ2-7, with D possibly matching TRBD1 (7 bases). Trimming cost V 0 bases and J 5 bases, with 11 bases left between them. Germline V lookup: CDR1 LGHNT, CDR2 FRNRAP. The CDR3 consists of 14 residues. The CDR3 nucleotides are TGTGCTAGTGGTTTGGTGGAGGGGGCCCACGAGCAGTACTTC. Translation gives CASGLVEGAHEQYF.

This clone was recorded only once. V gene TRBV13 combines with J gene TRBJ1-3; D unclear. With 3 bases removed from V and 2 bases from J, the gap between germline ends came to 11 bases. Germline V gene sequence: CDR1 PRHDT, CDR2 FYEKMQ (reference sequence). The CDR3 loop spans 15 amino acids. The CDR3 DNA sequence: TGTGCCAGCAGCTTTTTCTGGGGTCCTGGAAACACCATATATTTT. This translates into CASSFFWGPGNTIYF. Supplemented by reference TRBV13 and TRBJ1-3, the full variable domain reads AAGVIQSPRHLIKEKRETATLKCYPIPRHDTVYWYQQGPGQDPQFLISFYEKMQSDKGSIPDRFSAQQFSDYHSELNMSSLELGDSALYFCASSFFWGPGNTIYFGEGSWLTVV.

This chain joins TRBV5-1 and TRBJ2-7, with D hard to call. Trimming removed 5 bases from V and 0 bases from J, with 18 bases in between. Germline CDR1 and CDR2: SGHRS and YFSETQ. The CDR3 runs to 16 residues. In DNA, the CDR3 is TGCGCCAGCAGACAACGCTACCTACCCAGCTCCTACGAGCAGTACTTC. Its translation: CASRQRYLPSSYEQYF.

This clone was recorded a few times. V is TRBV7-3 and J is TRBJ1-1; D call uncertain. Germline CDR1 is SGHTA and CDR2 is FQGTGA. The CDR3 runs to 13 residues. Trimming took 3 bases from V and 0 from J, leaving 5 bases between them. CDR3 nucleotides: TGTGCCAGCAGCTTGCTTATGAACACTGAAGCTTTCTTT. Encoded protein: CASSLLMNTEAFF.

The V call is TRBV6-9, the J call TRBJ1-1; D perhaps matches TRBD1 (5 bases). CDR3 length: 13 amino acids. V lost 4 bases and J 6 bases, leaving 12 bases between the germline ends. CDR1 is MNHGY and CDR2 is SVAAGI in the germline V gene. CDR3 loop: CASSFPGYAEAFF. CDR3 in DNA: TGTGCCAGCAGTTTCCCAGGGTACGCTGAAGCTTTCTTT.

The DNA of the CDR3 is TGTGCCAGCAGCGTAGAGGCGGGGGGGCTCTACGGGGAGCTGTTTTTT. Translation gives CASSVEAGGLYGELFF. The chain has TRBV9 and TRBJ2-2; the match to TRBD2 covers 9 bases. There are 16 residues in the CDR3. With V trimmed by 0 bases and J by 7 bases, 7 bases remained unmatched. Germline CDR1 is SGDLS and CDR2 is YYNGEE.

The CDR3 DNA reads as TGTGCCATCAGTGGAACCCACCAAGAGACCCAGTACTTC. Protein sequence: CAISGTHQETQYF. V usage is TRBV10-3 and J usage is TRBJ2-5; no definite D call. V lost 4 bases, J lost 0 bases, and 6 bases lay in between. This CDR3 comprises 13 residues. Germline values: CDR1 ENHRY, CDR2 SYGVKD.

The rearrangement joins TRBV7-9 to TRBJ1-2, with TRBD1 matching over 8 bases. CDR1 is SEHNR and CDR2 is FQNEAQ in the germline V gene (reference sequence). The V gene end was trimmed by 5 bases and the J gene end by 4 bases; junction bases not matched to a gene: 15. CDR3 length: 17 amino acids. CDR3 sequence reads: CASSLRQGTARGYGYTF. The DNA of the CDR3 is TGTGCCAGCAGCCTCCGACAGGGGACTGCCCGAGGCTATGGCTACACCTTC.

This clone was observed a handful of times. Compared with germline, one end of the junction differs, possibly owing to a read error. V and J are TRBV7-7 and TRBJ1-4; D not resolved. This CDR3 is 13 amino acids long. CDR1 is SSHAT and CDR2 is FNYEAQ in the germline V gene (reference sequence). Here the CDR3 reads CASSYATNEKLFF. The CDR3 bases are TGTGCTAGCAGCTACGCAACTAATGAAAAACTGTTTTTT.

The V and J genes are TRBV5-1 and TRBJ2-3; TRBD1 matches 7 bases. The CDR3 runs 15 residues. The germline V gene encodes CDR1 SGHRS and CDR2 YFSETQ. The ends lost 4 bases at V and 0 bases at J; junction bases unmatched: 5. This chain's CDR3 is CASSPSGQSTDTQYF. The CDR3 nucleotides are TGCGCCAGCAGCCCCTCGGGACAGAGCACAGATACGCAGTATTTT.

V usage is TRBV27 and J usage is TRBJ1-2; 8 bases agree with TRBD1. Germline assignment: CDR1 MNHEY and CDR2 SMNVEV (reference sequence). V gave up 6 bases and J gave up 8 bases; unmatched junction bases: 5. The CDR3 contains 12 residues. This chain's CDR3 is CASSPGQGGYTF. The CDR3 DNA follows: TGTGCCAGCAGCCCCGGACAGGGAGGCTACACCTTC.